These T cell receptor beta chains were read from a single sample in a study of T cell repertoires in cytomegalovirus infection. A single record per CDR3 protein comes from TCRdb applying MiXCR to the reads. In the table there are fewer than 250,000 distinct CDR3 sequences, about 12% of which are singletons. Sample: PBMCs. Receptors were obtained from a human donor in good health (CMV status not recorded). Some clones in this sample may be carry-over from other donors' samples. CDR3s include the opening cysteine and the closing phenylalanine or tryptophan. The D gene is left open where the match is weak. Part of the rows lack a size; the others show once, few, many or a class for expanded clones.

clone size: NA; V gene: TRBV19; D gene: NA; J gene: TRBJ1-4; CDR3 protein: CASSMGRTNEKLFF; CDR3 DNA: TGTGCCAGTAGTATGGGGAGAACTAATGAAAAACTGTTTTTT
clone size: many; V gene: TRBV28; D gene: NA; J gene: TRBJ1-1; CDR3 protein: CASQIPVLGTEAFF; CDR3 DNA: TGTGCCAGCCAGATCCCGGTGCTGGGTACTGAAGCTTTCTTT
clone size: NA; V gene: TRBV6-2/TRBV6-3; D gene: NA; J gene: TRBJ1-1; CDR3 protein: CASSATGMETEAFF; CDR3 DNA: TGTGCCAGCAGCGCAACAGGGATGGAGACTGAAGCTTTCTTT
clone size: NA; V gene: TRBV19; D gene: TRBD2; J gene: TRBJ2-1; CDR3 protein: CASRIAGGNSYNEQFF; CDR3 DNA: TGTGCCAGTAGAATAGCGGGAGGAAACTCCTACAATGAGCAGTTCTTC
clone size: many; V gene: TRBV7-2; D gene: TRBD2; J gene: TRBJ2-7; CDR3 protein: CASTTSGISYEQYF; CDR3 DNA: TGTGCCAGCACGACTAGCGGGATTTCCTACGAGCAGTACTTC
clone size: few; V gene: TRBV5-6; D gene: TRBD2; J gene: TRBJ2-1; CDR3 protein: CASSLTDRAGLAGGYSYNEQFF; CDR3 DNA: TGTGCCAGCAGCTTGACAGACAGGGCGGGACTAGCGGGGGGCTACTCCTACAATGAGCAGTTCTTC
clone size: few; V gene: TRBV29-1; D gene: TRBD1; J gene: TRBJ1-4; CDR3 protein: CSVDRADNEKLFF; CDR3 DNA: TGCAGCGTGGACAGGGCTGATAATGAAAAACTGTTTTTT
clone size: many; V gene: TRBV7-2; D gene: TRBD2; J gene: TRBJ2-7; CDR3 protein: CASSSSAGVNEQYF; CDR3 DNA: TGTGCCAGCAGCTCCTCGGCGGGAGTAAACGAGCAGTACTTC
clone size: many; V gene: TRBV7-2; D gene: NA; J gene: TRBJ2-7; CDR3 protein: CASSHNTLAGEQYF; CDR3 DNA: TGTGCCAGCAGCCACAATACTCTAGCTGGCGAGCAGTACTTC
clone size: many; V gene: TRBV12-3/TRBV12-4; D gene: NA; J gene: TRBJ1-5; CDR3 protein: CASSFPLQPQHF; CDR3 DNA: TGTGCCAGCAGTTTCCCCCTCCAGCCCCAGCATTTT
clone size: NA; V gene: TRBV12-3/TRBV12-4; D gene: TRBD2; J gene: TRBJ2-5; CDR3 protein: CASSPLTSGVETQYF; CDR3 DNA: TGTGCCAGCAGTCCCCTGACTAGCGGGGTGGAGACCCAGTACTTC
clone size: NA; V gene: TRBV13; D gene: NA; J gene: TRBJ1-3; CDR3 protein: CASSLGQSGNTIYF; CDR3 DNA: TGTGCCAGCAGCCTTGGACAGAGTGGAAACACCATATATTTT
clone size: few; V gene: TRBV28; D gene: NA; J gene: TRBJ1-2; CDR3 protein: CASRGGTYGYTF; CDR3 DNA: TGTGCCAGCAGAGGGGGGACCTATGGCTACACCTTC
clone size: many; V gene: TRBV7-2; D gene: NA; J gene: TRBJ2-5; CDR3 protein: CASSRPTGAQETQYF; CDR3 DNA: TGTGCCAGCAGCCGACCCACGGGGGCGCAAGAGACCCAGTACTTC
clone size: many; V gene: TRBV7-2; D gene: NA; J gene: TRBJ2-3; CDR3 protein: CASSPFFGTSTDTQYF; CDR3 DNA: TGTGCCAGCAGCCCTTTTTTTGGTACTAGCACAGATACGCAGTATTTT
clone size: NA; V gene: TRBV19; D gene: TRBD2; J gene: TRBJ2-1; CDR3 protein: CASRSHPAGGHKEQFF; CDR3 DNA: TGTGCCAGTAGATCTCATCCAGCGGGGGGGCACAAAGAGCAGTTCTTC
clone size: few; V gene: TRBV29-1; D gene: TRBD1; J gene: TRBJ2-6; CDR3 protein: CSVAETGVGANVLTF; CDR3 DNA: TGCAGCGTTGCCGAGACAGGGGTCGGGGCCAACGTCCTGACTTTC
clone size: many; V gene: TRBV7-2; D gene: NA; J gene: TRBJ1-3; CDR3 protein: CASSFEGPGNTIYF; CDR3 DNA: TGTGCCAGCAGCTTCGAGGGGCCTGGAAACACCATATATTTT
clone size: many; V gene: TRBV7-2; D gene: TRBD1; J gene: TRBJ1-1; CDR3 protein: CASSLQGGGNTEAFF; CDR3 DNA: TGTGCCAGCAGCCTACAGGGGGGTGGGAACACTGAAGCTTTCTTT
clone size: many; V gene: TRBV6-6; D gene: TRBD2; J gene: TRBJ2-2; CDR3 protein: CASSTRIGRGENTGELFF; CDR3 DNA: TGTGCCAGCAGCACTCGGATTGGGCGGGGGGAGAACACCGGGGAGCTGTTTTTT
clone size: many; V gene: TRBV11-3; D gene: NA; J gene: TRBJ2-2; CDR3 protein: CASSETRGNTGELFF; CDR3 DNA: TGTGCCAGCAGCGAAACAAGGGGAAACACCGGGGAGCTGTTTTTT
clone size: few; V gene: TRBV18; D gene: TRBD1; J gene: TRBJ2-1; CDR3 protein: CASSPRSQGADNEQFF; CDR3 DNA: TGTGCCAGCTCACCCCGGTCACAGGGGGCCGACAATGAGCAGTTCTTC
clone size: many; V gene: TRBV7-3; D gene: NA; J gene: TRBJ2-5; CDR3 protein: CASSVGYQETQYF; CDR3 DNA: TGTGCCAGCAGTGTTGGGTACCAAGAGACCCAGTACTTC
clone size: many; V gene: TRBV28; D gene: NA; J gene: TRBJ2-5; CDR3 protein: CASSLGYGETQYF; CDR3 DNA: TGTGCCAGCAGTTTAGGGTACGGGGAGACCCAGTACTTC
clone size: many; V gene: TRBV7-2; D gene: NA; J gene: TRBJ2-7; CDR3 protein: CASSFSGPAYEQYF; CDR3 DNA: TGTGCCAGCAGCTTTAGCGGCCCTGCCTACGAGCAGTACTTC
clone size: many; V gene: TRBV7-6; D gene: TRBD2; J gene: TRBJ2-1; CDR3 protein: CASSSTSGPFPYNEQFF; CDR3 DNA: TGTGCCAGCAGCTCGACTAGCGGCCCCTTCCCCTACAATGAGCAGTTCTTC
clone size: many; V gene: TRBV25-1; D gene: NA; J gene: TRBJ1-1; CDR3 protein: CASSDTGRGTEAFF; CDR3 DNA: TGTGCCAGCAGTGATACAGGGCGTGGGACTGAAGCTTTCTTT